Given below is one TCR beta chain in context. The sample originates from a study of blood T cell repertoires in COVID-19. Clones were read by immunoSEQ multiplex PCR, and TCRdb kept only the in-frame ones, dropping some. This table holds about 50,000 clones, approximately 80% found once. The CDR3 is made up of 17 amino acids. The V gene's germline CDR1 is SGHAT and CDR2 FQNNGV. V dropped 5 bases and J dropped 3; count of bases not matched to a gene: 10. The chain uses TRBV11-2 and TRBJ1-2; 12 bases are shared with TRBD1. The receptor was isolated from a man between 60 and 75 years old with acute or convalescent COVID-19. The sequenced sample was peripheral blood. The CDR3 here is CASSPGTGGAFDYGYTF. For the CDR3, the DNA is TGTGCCAGCAGCCCAGGGACAGGGGGCGCTTTTGACTATGGCTACACCTTC.